Shown below are 18 T cell receptor beta chains from a single sample sequenced in a study of PD-1 blockade in classical Hodgkin lymphoma. This sample's time point: cycle 4 day 1 (C4D1), after 5 to 7 weeks of nivolumab. All the patients suffered relapse after autologous stem cell transplantation, and brentuximab vedotin exposure differed. Assay: immunoSEQ multiplex PCR; the TCRdb copy retains only in-frame clones and omits some. The sample has some 25,000 clones, roughly 76% seen once. The source material was peripheral blood mononuclear cells (PBMCs), sampled before the fourth cycle of nivolumab. These receptors were collected from a human donor with classical Hodgkin lymphoma.

The V and J genes are TRBV6-6 and TRBJ2-7, with D possibly matching TRBD2 (5 bases). Germline values: CDR1 MNHNY, CDR2 SVGAGI (reference sequence). There are 13 residues in the CDR3. Trimming removed 5 bases at V and 3 bases at J, with 11 bases between. The chain's CDR3 is CASSRGSFYEQYF. As DNA, the CDR3 is TGTGCCAGCAGTCGGGGATCCTTCTACGAGCAGTACTTC.

The chain combines TRBV7-8 with TRBJ2-7; 11 bases line up with TRBD2. The CDR3 is 19 residues long. Looked up from germline, CDR1 is SGHVS and CDR2 is FQNEAQ. Losses at the gene ends were 5 bases for V and 0 bases for J; bases not matched to a gene: 15. In DNA, the CDR3 is TGTGCCAGCAGCCCTTACCGACTAGCGGGGCTAGCCAGCTCCTACGAGCAGTACGTC. It encodes CASSPYRLAGLASSYEQYV.

This chain connects TRBV7-9 to TRBJ1-5; tentatively, D is TRBD1 (5 bases). CDR1 SEHNR and CDR2 FQNEAQ come from the germline V gene (reference sequence). Trimming left V 4 bases short and J 4 bases short, with 20 bases between. The CDR3 extends over 17 amino acids. In DNA form, the CDR3 reads TGTGCCAGCAGCTACTCCGGGACGCTTGGCGGAAATCAGCCCCAGCATTTT. It translates to CASSYSGTLGGNQPQHF.

The chain carries TRBV6-7 and TRBJ1-3; no clear D. TRBV6-7 is identified as an open reading frame with a role that is uncertain. Trimming took off 6 bases at V and 8 bases at J, with 26 bases between the two ends. The CDR3 consists of 17 residues. CDR3 in amino acids: CASSLTRKRYFLDTIYF. The DNA for the CDR3 is TGTGCCAGCAGCCTAACTCGAAAAAGGTATTTCTTAGACACCATATATTTT.

This clone showed up many times. The chain is built from TRBV29-1 and TRBJ2-1, with a possible D match to TRBD2 (5 bases). This CDR3 is built from 13 residues. V lost 4 bases and J lost 3, with 10 bases in between. Per germline, CDR1 SQVTM and CDR2 ANQGSEA. The CDR3 bases are TGCAGCGTTGGCCCCGGGAACTACAATGAGCAGTTCTTC. Translated: CSVGPGNYNEQFF.

V usage is TRBV11-3 and J usage is TRBJ1-2; TRBD1 agrees at 7 bases. Germline CDR1 is SGHNT and CDR2 is YENEEA. The CDR3 consists of 14 residues. Trimming cost V 6 bases and J 5 bases; bases outside gene matches: 9. The CDR3 here is CASSSQGSGYGYTF. DNA for the CDR3: TGTGCCAGCAGTTCACAGGGGTCAGGGTATGGCTACACCTTC.

The genes are TRBV28 and TRBJ2-3; the D call may be TRBD1 or TRBD2 (5 bases each). The V gene lost 1 base and the J gene lost 3 bases, with 8 bases spanning the gap. The CDR3 has 14 residues. Per germline, CDR1 MDHEN and CDR2 SYDVKM. The CDR3: CASSLSGTTDTQYF. In DNA form, the CDR3 reads TGTGCCAGCAGTTTATCCGGGACGACAGATACGCAGTATTTT.

This clone has only one observation. This chain connects TRBV10-2 to TRBJ1-2, with D unresolved. The CDR3 is 16 residues long. Germline assignment: CDR1 WSHSY and CDR2 SAAADI. Trimming removed 3 bases from V and 1 base from J, with 15 bases in between. The CDR3 coding sequence is TGCGCCAGCAGTGATGAAGAGTTTAGGATTAACTATGGCTACACCTTC. It is translated as CASSDEEFRINYGYTF.

The chain recombines TRBV5-1 with TRBJ1-5; D perhaps matches TRBD1 (5 bases). Trimming took 4 bases from V and 7 from J, leaving 21 bases between them. The CDR3 has 16 residues. CDR1 and CDR2 (germline): SGHRS, YFSETQ. CDR3 in amino acids: CASSPGGAGWGQPQHF. CDR3 nucleotides: TGCGCCAGCAGCCCCGGGGGTGCGGGCTGGGGGCAGCCCCAGCATTTT.

In its sample, this clone was seen a few times. This chain joins TRBV18 and TRBJ1-1, with D possibly matching TRBD1 (5 bases). The germline V gene has CDR1 KGHSH and CDR2 LQKENI. Trimming shortened V by 3 bases and J by 1 base, and 15 bases separated the two germline ends. The CDR3 length is 16 residues. The CDR3 spells CASSPARGTRNTEAFF. CDR3 coding DNA: TGTGCCAGCTCACCCGCGCGAGGGACCCGGAACACTGAAGCTTTCTTT.

The V call is TRBV5-4, the J call TRBJ2-5, with D possibly matching TRBD1 (5 bases). Germline assignment: CDR1 SGHNT and CDR2 YYREEE (reference sequence). V was clipped by 0 bases and J by 5 bases, with 17 bases between them. This CDR3 is 16 amino acids long. The CDR3 protein is CASSLEFAAGRETQYF. CDR3 coding DNA: TGTGCCAGCAGCTTGGAATTTGCGGCAGGGCGGGAGACCCAGTACTTC.

In the case of this clone: An end of the junction does not agree with germline; a read error may underlie this. The chain joins TRBV2 to TRBJ1-1; 11 nucleotides agree with TRBD1. This CDR3 region has 12 residues. In germline, CDR1 is SNHLY, CDR2 FYNNEI. The CDR3, as DNA: TGTGCCAGCAGTGAAGCCCCGGGACAGGGGGTTTTT. It translates to CASSEAPGQGVF.

The V and J genes are TRBV6-6 and TRBJ1-1; no clear D gene. Germline V gives CDR1 MNHNY, CDR2 SVGAGI (reference sequence). The CDR3 length is 11 residues. Deletions cut 6 bases from V and 4 bases from J, with 6 bases between. CDR3 coding DNA: TGTGCCAGCAGCCAAATCACTGAAGCTTTCTTT. Translating gives CASSQITEAFF.

The J gene is TRBJ2-2, the V gene TRBV2; unclear D gene. Trimming shortened V by 6 bases and J by 0 bases, and 8 bases separated the two germline ends. This CDR3 has 14 residues. Germline-derived CDR1 and CDR2 are SNHLY and FYNNEI. CDR3 in DNA: TGTGCCAGCAGCCCACGGTCGAACACCGGGGAGCTGTTTTTT. Translation: CASSPRSNTGELFF.

This rearrangement joins TRBV7-8 to TRBJ1-6; perhaps TRBD1 as D (5 bases). The CDR3 is made up of 14 amino acids. CDR1 is SGHVS and CDR2 is FQNEAQ in the germline V gene. V lost 0 bases and J lost 10, with 10 bases in between. The CDR3 bases are TGTGCCAGCAGCTTAGCGGCAGAGGGGTCACCCCTCCACTTT. Translated: CASSLAAEGSPLHF.

The V and J genes are TRBV7-2 and TRBJ2-7; no clear D gene. Looked up from germline, CDR1 is SGHTA and CDR2 is FQGNSA. Deletions cut 1 base from V and 0 bases from J, with 10 bases between. The CDR3 has 15 residues. In nucleotides, the CDR3 is TGTGCCAGCAGCTTAGTATTAATGAGCTCCTACGAGCAGTACTTC. It specifies CASSLVLMSSYEQYF.

This clone appeared once. The rearrangement uses TRBV19 and TRBJ1-5, with 10 bases lining up with TRBD1. CDR3 length: 17 amino acids. The junction had 5 bases not matched to a gene; V was cut back by 3 bases and J by 0 bases. Germline V CDR1 and CDR2: LNHDA, SQIVND (reference sequence). The CDR3 nucleotides are TGTGCCAGTAGTATCAGGACAGGGGGGTATAGCAATCAGCCCCAGCATTTT. This gives the protein CASSIRTGGYSNQPQHF.

This clone was observed once. One end of the junction varies from germline; a read error may be responsible. The chain has TRBV19 and TRBJ2-3, with 11 positions matching TRBD2. The CDR3 extends over 13 amino acids. Germline CDR1 reads LNHDA; CDR2 reads SQIVND (reference sequence). Here the CDR3 DNA reads TGTGCCAGTAGTCAGGTAGCGGGGGGGCTTCCGGATTTT. Amino acids: CASSQVAGGLPDF.